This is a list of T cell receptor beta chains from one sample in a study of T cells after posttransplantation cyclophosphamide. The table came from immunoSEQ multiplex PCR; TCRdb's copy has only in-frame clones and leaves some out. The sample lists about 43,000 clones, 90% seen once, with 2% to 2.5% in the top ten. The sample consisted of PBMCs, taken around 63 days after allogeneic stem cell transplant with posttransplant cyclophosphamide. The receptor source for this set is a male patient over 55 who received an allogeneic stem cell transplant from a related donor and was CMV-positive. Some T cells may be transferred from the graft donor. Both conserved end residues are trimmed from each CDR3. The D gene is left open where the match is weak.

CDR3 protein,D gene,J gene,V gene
ASSQKWTGNQPQH,TRBD1,TRBJ1-5,TRBV6-5
ASPGKETNTEAF,-,TRBJ1-1,TRBV30
ASSVEQTGGPGAFGYT,TRBD1,TRBJ1-2,TRBV9
ASSLSRDSPLH,-,TRBJ1-6,TRBV11-3
ASNADRGGYT,TRBD1,TRBJ1-2,TRBV2
AWSEDRGFSGAF,TRBD1,TRBJ1-1,TRBV30
ASSRDRGITDTQY,TRBD1,TRBJ2-3,TRBV19
ASSLTGDNEQF,TRBD1,TRBJ2-1,TRBV5-1
ASMIDSTEAF,-,TRBJ1-1,TRBV6-6
ASSAGGFTDTQY,TRBD2,TRBJ2-3,TRBV4-1
ASSPEGTAPTYEQY,TRBD1,TRBJ2-7,TRBV7-9
ASSLLGSGGSQDAQY,TRBD2,TRBJ2-5,TRBV27
SVGAGETRYGYT,-,TRBJ1-2,TRBV29-1
ASSLAGVWTEAF,-,TRBJ1-1,TRBV5-4
ASSLARWTGQGGNTIY,TRBD1,TRBJ1-3,TRBV7-8
ASSYTGSYEQY,-,TRBJ2-7,TRBV27
ASIGPGGIEQY,TRBD1,TRBJ2-7,TRBV6-5
ASSPMGLAGGLFEDTQY,TRBD2,TRBJ2-3,TRBV5-6
ASLRGGSSEKLF,-,TRBJ1-4,TRBV6-1
ASSSSGGQRSNYGYT,TRBD1,TRBJ1-2,TRBV5-4
SVVAKTGGYGYT,TRBD1,TRBJ1-2,TRBV29-1
ASSQPRTGGYEQY,TRBD1,TRBJ2-7,TRBV16
ASSFDRDYGYT,TRBD1,TRBJ1-2,TRBV6-1
ASITPSRAEAF,-,TRBJ1-1,TRBV6-5
ASSLGTTNSPLH,-,TRBJ1-6,TRBV5-1
ASTKSGTGGTEAF,TRBD1,TRBJ1-1,TRBV6-5
ASSLSGGHDGELF,-,TRBJ2-2,TRBV7-9
ASSPKNLGGYGYT,-,TRBJ1-2,TRBV6-5
AWSLTGGQRFQETQY,TRBD2,TRBJ2-5,TRBV30
ASSPRVGDTYEQY,-,TRBJ2-7,TRBV27
ASSEAAGGSYNEQF,-,TRBJ2-1,TRBV6-1
ASRVLGTAGEQY,-,TRBJ2-7,TRBV27
ASSDADRRGGNTIY,-,TRBJ1-3,TRBV9
ASSFGRDLLAKNIQY,-,TRBJ2-4,TRBV5-5
SVRTGGLANYGYT,TRBD1,TRBJ1-2,TRBV29-1
ASKVAGKETQY,TRBD2,TRBJ2-5,TRBV6-6
ASSLRQGAGGQPQH,TRBD1,TRBJ1-5,TRBV19
ASNPGSYEDPEQF,-,TRBJ2-1,TRBV2
ASSPGTAANYGYT,TRBD1,TRBJ1-2,TRBV5-1
ASSRHNQETQY,-,TRBJ2-5,TRBV4-1
ASTGQETQY,-,TRBJ2-5,TRBV19
ASSRRDREETQY,TRBD1,TRBJ2-5,TRBV7-9
SVEGAGDEQY,TRBD2,TRBJ2-7,TRBV29-1
ASTMTVNTEAF,-,TRBJ1-1,TRBV6-6
ASTLDRGGLGTEAF,TRBD1,TRBJ1-1,TRBV19
ASSPGGAWMKEETQY,-,TRBJ2-5,TRBV18
ASSRRGTSGGAWADTQY,TRBD2,TRBJ2-3,TRBV11-2
ASSLSYTGGGYT,TRBD1,TRBJ1-2,TRBV28
ASISDRSNQPQH,-,TRBJ1-5,TRBV2